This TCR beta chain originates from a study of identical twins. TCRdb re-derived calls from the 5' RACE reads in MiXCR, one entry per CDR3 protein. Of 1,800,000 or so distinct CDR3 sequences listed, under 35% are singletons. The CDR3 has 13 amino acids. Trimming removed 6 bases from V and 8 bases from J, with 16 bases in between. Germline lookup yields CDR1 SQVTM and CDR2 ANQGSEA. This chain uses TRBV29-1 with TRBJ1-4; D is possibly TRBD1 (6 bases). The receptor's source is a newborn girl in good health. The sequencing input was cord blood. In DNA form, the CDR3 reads TGCAGCGTCTCGACAGGACAAGGAGAAAAACTGTTTTTT. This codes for CSVSTGQGEKLFF. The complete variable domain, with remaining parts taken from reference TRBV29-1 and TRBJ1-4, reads SAVISQKPSRDICQRGTSLTIQCQVDSQVTMMFWYRQQPGQSLTLIATANQGSEATYESGFVIDKFPISRPNLTFSTLTVSNMSPEDSSIYLCSVSTGQGEKLFFGSGTQLSVL.